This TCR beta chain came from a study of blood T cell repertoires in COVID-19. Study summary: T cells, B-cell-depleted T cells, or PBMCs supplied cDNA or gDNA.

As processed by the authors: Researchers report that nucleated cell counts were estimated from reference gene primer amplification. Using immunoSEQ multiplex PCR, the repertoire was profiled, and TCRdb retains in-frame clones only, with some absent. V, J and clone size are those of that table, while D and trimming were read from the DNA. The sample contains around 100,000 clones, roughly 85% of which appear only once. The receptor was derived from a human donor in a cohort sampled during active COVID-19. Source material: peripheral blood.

The CDR3 coding sequence is TGTGCCAGCAGCGCGGACATTTCGGGCCAAGAGACCCAGTACTTC. Protein: CASSADISGQETQYF. The chain has TRBV9 and TRBJ2-5; the D gene is possibly TRBD1 (5 bases). Germline values: CDR1 SGDLS, CDR2 YYNGEE. This CDR3 has 15 residues. V was pared by 3 bases and J by 1 base, with 13 bases between.